This T cell receptor (beta chain) stems from a study of PD-L1 blockade in urothelial cancer. For the study at large: Patients commenced intravenous atezolizumab, 1,200 mg every 3 weeks, in the mid-2010s. Individuals in the cohort had been given 0 to 3 earlier chemotherapy regimens.

Some clones are missing from TCRdb's copy, which holds only in-frame ones; the method was immunoSEQ multiplex PCR. The table records 95,000 to 150,000 clones, more than 70% of them present only once. Germline V gene sequence: CDR1 SNHLY, CDR2 FYNNEI. V shed 2 bases and J shed 5 bases, with 18 bases lying between them. The CDR3 sequence is 16 residues long. Described time point: peripheral blood 6 weeks after treatment start. This chain connects TRBV2 to TRBJ1-2; tentative D call: TRBD1 (6 bases). The sample was PBMCs, taken around atezolizumab (anti-PD-L1) treatment. The clonotype comes from a man aged 45-60 years with urothelial cancer. CDR3 in DNA: TGTGCCAGCAGTGAATCTTTCGGCAGGGGCGGGTATGGCTACACCTTC. It yields the protein CASSESFGRGGYGYTF.